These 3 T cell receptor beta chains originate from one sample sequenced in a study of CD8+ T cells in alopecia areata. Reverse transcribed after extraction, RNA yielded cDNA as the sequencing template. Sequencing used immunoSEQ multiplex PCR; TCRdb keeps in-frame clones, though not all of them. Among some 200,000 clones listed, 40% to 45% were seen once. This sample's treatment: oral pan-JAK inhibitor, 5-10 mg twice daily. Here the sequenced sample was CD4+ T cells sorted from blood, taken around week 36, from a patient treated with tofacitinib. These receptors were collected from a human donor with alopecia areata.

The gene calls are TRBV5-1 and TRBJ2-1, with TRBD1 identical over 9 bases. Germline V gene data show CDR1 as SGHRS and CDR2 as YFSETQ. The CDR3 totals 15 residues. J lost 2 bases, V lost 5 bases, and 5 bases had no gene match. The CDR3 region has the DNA TGCGCCAGCAGTTCGAGACAGGGGGCCTACAATGAGCAGTTCTTC. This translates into CASSSRQGAYNEQFF.

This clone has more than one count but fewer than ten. Here the CDR3 DNA reads TGTGCCAGCAGCTTAGCTGGCGCTAGCGGGAGACCGACCTACGAGCAGTACTTC. Its protein product is CASSLAGASGRPTYEQYF. This chain links TRBV7-9 with TRBJ2-7, with 10 bases fitting TRBD2. From germline, CDR1 is SEHNR and CDR2 FQNEAQ (reference sequence). V was pared by 0 bases and J by 2 bases, with 10 bases of the junction left unmatched. The CDR3 runs 18 residues.

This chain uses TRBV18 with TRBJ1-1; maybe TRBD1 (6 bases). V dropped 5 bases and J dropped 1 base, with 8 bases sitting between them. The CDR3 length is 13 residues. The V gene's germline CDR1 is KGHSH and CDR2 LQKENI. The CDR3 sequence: CASSGGQNTEAFF. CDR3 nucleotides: TGTGCCAGCTCAGGGGGACAGAACACTGAAGCTTTCTTT.